This T cell receptor (beta chain) comes out of a study of T cell responses to AZD1222 COVID-19 vaccine. Study-level results: Researchers report vaccine-associated CD4 TCRs spanning spike, with dominance at 160-218 and 743-854. Donors in the cohort were predominantly white British and more often female, and clonal diversity was possibly underestimated. After the peak T cell response, and only then, were repertoires sampled. Close to half of all spike-specific TCRs reportedly target regions of the variants that are unmutated.

Concerning this clone itself: Antigen specificity is unknown.

This table comes from immunoSEQ multiplex PCR, and its TCRdb copy is limited to in-frame clones, with some not included. This sample carries about 84,000 clones, approximately 85% of them seen once, and the ten largest clones take around an eighth. This clonotype originated in an adult who received the AZD1222 COVID-19 vaccine. The material sequenced was peripheral blood, taken 28 days after the second AZD1222 dose.

In DNA, the CDR3 is TGTGCCAGCAGCTCCGGCAGCGACACCGGGGAGCTGTTTTTT. Translating it yields CASSSGSDTGELFF. The V gene is TRBV7-2, the J gene TRBJ2-2, with no clear D. Germline assignment: CDR1 SGHTA and CDR2 FQGNSA. Trimming stripped 4 bases from V and 3 bases from J, with 9 bases between. This CDR3 has 14 residues.